The T cell receptor beta chain under discussion was sequenced for a study of cytomegalovirus exposure and HLA in healthy donors. Concerning this clone: The antigen remains unidentified.

V was clipped by 4 bases and J by 3 bases, with 13 bases between them. CDR1 and CDR2 from the germline V gene are SQVTM and ANQGSEA. This CDR3 is built from 13 residues. Study observations and caveats: The authors confirmed in vitro that three CMV-associated chains were specific for CMV antigens.

A multiplex PCR was run with 60 Vbeta primers and 13 Jbeta primers. This table comes from immunoSEQ multiplex PCR, and its TCRdb copy is limited to in-frame clones, with some not included. Among roughly 18,000 clones, more than 65% were seen once, and the ten largest hold about 3.8%. The gene calls are TRBV29-1 and TRBJ2-7; weak D call: TRBD2 (6 bases). Material for sequencing was PBMCs. This clonotype was obtained from a man younger than 30 in good health and CMV-seronegative. CDR3 sequence reads: CSVVWDSIYEQYF. DNA for the CDR3: TGCAGCGTTGTTTGGGACTCCATCTACGAGCAGTACTTC.